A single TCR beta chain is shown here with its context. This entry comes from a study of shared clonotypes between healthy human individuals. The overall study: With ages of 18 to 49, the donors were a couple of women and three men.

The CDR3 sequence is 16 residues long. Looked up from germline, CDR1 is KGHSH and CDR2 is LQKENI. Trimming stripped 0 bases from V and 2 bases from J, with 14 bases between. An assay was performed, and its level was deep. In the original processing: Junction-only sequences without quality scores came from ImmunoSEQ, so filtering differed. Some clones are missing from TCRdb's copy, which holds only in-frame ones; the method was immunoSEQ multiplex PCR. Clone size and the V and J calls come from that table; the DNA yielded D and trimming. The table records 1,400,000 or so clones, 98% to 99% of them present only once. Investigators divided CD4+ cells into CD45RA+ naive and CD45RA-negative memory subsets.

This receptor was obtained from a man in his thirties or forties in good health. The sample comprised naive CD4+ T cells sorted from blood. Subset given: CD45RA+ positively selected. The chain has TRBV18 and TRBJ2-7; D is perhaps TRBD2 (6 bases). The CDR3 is CASSPPGSWPTYEQYF. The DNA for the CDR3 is TGTGCCAGCTCACCACCCGGGAGCTGGCCTACCTACGAGCAGTACTTC. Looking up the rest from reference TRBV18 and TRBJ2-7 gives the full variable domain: NAGVMQNPRHLVRRRGQEARLRCSPMKGHSHVYWYRQLPEEGLKFMVYLQKENIIDESGMPKERFSAEFPKEGPSILRIQQVVRGDSAAYFCASSPPGSWPTYEQYFGPGTRLTVT.